The 20 T cell receptor beta chains below come from one sample, sequenced in a study of blood T cell repertoires in COVID-19. This table comes from immunoSEQ multiplex PCR, and its TCRdb copy is limited to in-frame clones, with some not included. The top ten clones hold approximately 15% of a sample with around 93,000 clones, approximately 90% of them seen once. Input material: peripheral blood. The receptors were sampled from a human donor in a cohort sampled during active COVID-19.

The genes are TRBV7-8 and TRBJ2-7, with D perhaps TRBD1 (6 bases). The CDR3 has 12 amino acids. Germline V gives CDR1 SGHVS, CDR2 FQNEAQ. The germline V and J ends were trimmed by 5 bases and 6 bases, with 11 bases remaining between them. CDR3: CASSRTVGEQYF. As DNA, the CDR3 is TGTGCCAGCAGCAGGACAGTGGGCGAGCAGTACTTC. Supplemented by reference TRBV7-8 and TRBJ2-7, the full variable domain reads GAGVSQSPRYKVAKRGQDVALRCDPISGHVSLFWYQQALGQGPEFLTYFQNEAQLDKSGLPSDRFFAERPEGSVSTLKIQRTQQEDSAVYLCASSRTVGEQYFGPGTRLTVT.

The V gene is TRBV21-1, the J gene TRBJ2-3; the D call in the table, TRBD2, was not verified against the DNA. TRBV21-1 is recorded as a pseudogene. The CDR3 spans 16 residues. The CDR3 protein is CASSSKGRGAADTQYF. CDR3 coding DNA: TGTGCCAGCAGCTCAAAAGGGCGGGGGGCGGCGGATACGCAGTATTTT.

The gene calls are TRBV9 and TRBJ1-1, with D possibly being TRBD1 (5 bases). Looked up from germline, CDR1 is SGDLS and CDR2 is YYNGEE. The length of the CDR3 is 14 residues. Trimming pared 0 bases from V and 1 base from J, leaving 7 bases between. CDR3 loop: CASSVGQKNTEAFF. As DNA, the CDR3 is TGTGCCAGCAGCGTAGGACAGAAGAACACTGAAGCTTTCTTT.

The chain links TRBV5-8 to TRBJ2-4; D perhaps matches TRBD2 (7 bases). The germline V and J ends were trimmed by 0 bases and 3 bases, with 13 bases remaining between them. This CDR3 comprises 16 residues. CDR1 and CDR2 (germline): SGHTS, YDEGEE. The CDR3 here is CASSLEGGRHKNIQYF. CDR3 nucleotide sequence: TGTGCCAGCAGCTTGGAGGGGGGGAGGCACAAAAACATTCAGTACTTC.

This clone was observed a few times. The rearrangement joins TRBV10-1 to TRBJ2-7; 11 positions match TRBD1. The ends lost 8 bases at V and 3 bases at J; junction bases unmatched: 0. This CDR3 has 12 amino acids. Looked up from germline, CDR1 is WNHNN and CDR2 is SYGVQD (reference sequence). The CDR3, as DNA: TGCGCCAGCGGGACAGGGGGCTACGAGCAGTACTTC. This encodes CASGTGGYEQYF.

This clone was found a few times. The chain recombines TRBV19 with TRBJ2-2, with D possibly TRBD1 on 6 matching bases. The CDR3 is 14 amino acids. The V end lost 7 bases, the J end lost 1 base, and 10 bases lay between the germline ends. Germline V gene sequence: CDR1 LNHDA, CDR2 SQIVND (reference sequence). The CDR3 spells CASKDRWNTGELFF. Here the CDR3 DNA reads TGTGCCAGTAAGGACAGATGGAACACCGGGGAGCTGTTTTTT.

The CDR3 sequence: CASSQSGNEQYF. CDR3 nucleotides: TGTGCCAGCAGCCAGTCAGGGAACGAGCAGTACTTC. This rearrangement joins TRBV3-1 (or the pseudogene TRBV3-2) to TRBJ2-7; the D gene is possibly TRBD1 (5 bases). Deletions cut 3 bases from V and 5 bases from J, with 8 bases between. The length of the CDR3 is 12 residues. From germline, CDR1 is LGHDT and CDR2 YNNKEL (reference sequence).

CDR3: CASSPTGTGFSYEQYF. CDR3 in DNA: TGTGCCAGCAGCCCGACCGGGACAGGCTTCTCCTACGAGCAGTACTTC. The chain is built from TRBV7-6 and TRBJ2-7; 8 bases are shared with TRBD1. The CDR3 covers 16 residues. J lost 0 bases, V lost 5 bases, and 9 bases had no gene match. Germline V CDR1 and CDR2: SGHVS, FNYEAQ.

The chain recombines TRBV3-1 (or the pseudogene TRBV3-2) with TRBJ2-7, with D perhaps TRBD1 (6 bases). Trimming took 6 bases from V and 2 from J, leaving 14 bases between them. The CDR3 is 14 amino acids. Germline V gene lookup returns CDR1 LGHDT and CDR2 YNNKEL (reference sequence). The CDR3 nucleotides read TGTGCCAGCAGTCCTGACAGGTCCCCCTACGAGCAGTACTTC. Residues: CASSPDRSPYEQYF.

This clone showed up just a few times. The chain recombines TRBV4-1 with TRBJ2-1; D ambiguous. The CDR3 is 13 residues long. Trimming took off 1 base at V and 4 bases at J, with 5 bases between the two ends. Germline V gene data show CDR1 as MGHRA and CDR2 as YSYEKL. The CDR3 sequence: CASSQARYNEQFF. CDR3 in DNA: TGCGCCAGCAGCCAAGCCAGGTACAATGAGCAGTTCTTC.

This clone was observed a single time. As the CDR3 is not closed by the conserved phenylalanine or tryptophan, this likely results from a read error. No DNA is shown, since the ends of the CDR3 on it are uncertain; the CDR3 is the one TCRdb lists. The CDR3 loop reads CASTPPAAGRGVG. The chain is built from TRBV23-1 and TRBJ1-2. TRBV23-1 is labeled an ORF, and its function is uncertain. The CDR3 spans 13 residues, counting both ends.

The chain employs TRBV6-1 and TRBJ2-3, with 7 bases aligning to TRBD1. With 5 bases clipped from V and 7 bases from J, the junction kept 12 bases outside the gene matches. The CDR3 has 15 amino acids. The germline CDR1 and CDR2 sequences are MNHNS and SASEGT. The CDR3 region is CASSFRQGPQNTQYF. CDR3 DNA sequence: TGTGCCAGCAGTTTCCGACAGGGTCCTCAAAATACGCAGTATTTT.

This chain connects TRBV6-5 to TRBJ2-7; D may be TRBD2 (5 bases). This CDR3 spans 14 amino acids. The ends were cut back, 0 bases at V and 6 bases at J, with 12 bases in the middle. Germline CDR1 MNHEY, CDR2 SVGAGI. The CDR3 here is CASSYSRAGSEQYF. The CDR3 bases are TGTGCCAGCAGTTACTCGAGGGCGGGCTCCGAGCAGTACTTC.

V and J are TRBV27 and TRBJ1-4, with 7 bases matching TRBD1. This CDR3 has 15 residues. Trimming removed 0 bases from V and 5 bases from J; junction bases left unmatched: 3. Per the germline V gene, CDR1 is MNHEY and CDR2 is SMNVEV (reference sequence). Here the CDR3 reads CASSLSTGFNEKLFF. The CDR3 coding sequence is TGTGCCAGCAGTTTATCGACAGGGTTCAATGAAAAACTGTTTTTT.

The chain couples TRBV5-5 to TRBJ1-5; D is unresolved. Trimming removed 1 base at V and 0 bases at J, with 11 bases between. The CDR3 runs 16 residues. CDR1 and CDR2 from the germline V gene are SGHKS and YYEKEE (reference sequence). This CDR3 is CASSLRAVYSNQPQHF. The CDR3 nucleotides are TGTGCCAGCAGCTTGCGCGCTGTTTATAGCAATCAGCCCCAGCATTTT.

The chain has TRBV3-1 (or the pseudogene TRBV3-2) and TRBJ1-2; 8 nucleotides align to TRBD1. CDR3 length: 12 residues. Germline-derived CDR1 and CDR2 are LGHDT and YNNKEL (reference sequence). Losses at the gene ends were 3 bases for V and 11 bases for J; bases not matched to a gene: 5. CDR3 residues: CASSHRQGWYTF. In DNA, the CDR3 is TGTGCCAGCAGCCATCGACAGGGGTGGTACACCTTC.

The rearrangement links TRBV10-3 to TRBJ2-7, with 9 nucleotides matching TRBD1. CDR3 length: 13 amino acids. V shed 10 bases, J shed 7 bases, and the junction held 11 bases outside the gene matches. Germline CDR1 is ENHRY and CDR2 is SYGVKD. The CDR3: CATGGTGIREQYF. The CDR3 DNA sequence: TGTGCCACCGGGGGGACAGGGATTCGGGAGCAGTACTTC.

The chain carries TRBV6-4 and TRBJ2-3; 9 bases are shared with TRBD2. The V and J ends lost 4 bases and 1 base, in that order; junction bases with no gene match: 6. CDR3 length equals 16 residues. Per germline, CDR1 MRHNA and CDR2 SNTAGT. CDR3 region: CASSVSSGAGTDTQYF. In nucleotides, the CDR3 is TGTGCCAGCAGTGTTTCTAGCGGGGCGGGCACAGATACGCAGTATTTT.

The CDR3 coding sequence is TGTGCCAGCAGCATGGACAGTATCTCTGGAAACACCATATATTTT. It specifies CASSMDSISGNTIYF. The chain couples TRBV7-8 to TRBJ1-3; possible D gene TRBD1, 6 bases. Germline CDR1 and CDR2: SGHVS and FQNEAQ. The CDR3 contains 15 residues. Trimming took off 5 bases at V and 0 bases at J, with 11 bases between the two ends.

This chain joins TRBV28 and TRBJ2-7; 7 nucleotides match TRBD2. Unmatched junction bases numbered 4, after V lost 1 base and J lost 4 bases. This CDR3 has 14 amino acids. The germline V gene has CDR1 MDHEN and CDR2 SYDVKM. The DNA for the CDR3 is TGTGCCAGCAGTTTATCAGGAGCGGGGTACGAGCAGTACTTC. Translating it yields CASSLSGAGYEQYF.